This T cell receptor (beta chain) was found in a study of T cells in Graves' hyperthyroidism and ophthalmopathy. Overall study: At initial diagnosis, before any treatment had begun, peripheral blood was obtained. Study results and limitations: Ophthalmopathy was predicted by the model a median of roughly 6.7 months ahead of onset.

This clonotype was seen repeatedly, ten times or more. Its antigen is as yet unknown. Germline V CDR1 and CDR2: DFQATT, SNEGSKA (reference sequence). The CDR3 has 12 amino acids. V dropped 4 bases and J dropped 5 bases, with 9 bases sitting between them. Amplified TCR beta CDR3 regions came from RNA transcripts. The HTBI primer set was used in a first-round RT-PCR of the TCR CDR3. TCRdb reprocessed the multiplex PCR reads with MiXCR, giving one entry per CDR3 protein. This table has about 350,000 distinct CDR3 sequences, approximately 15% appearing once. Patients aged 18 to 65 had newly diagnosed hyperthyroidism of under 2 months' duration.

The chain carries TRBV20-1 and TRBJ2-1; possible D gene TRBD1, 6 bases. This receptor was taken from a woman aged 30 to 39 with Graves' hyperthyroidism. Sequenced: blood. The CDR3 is CSATGQNNEQFF. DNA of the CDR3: TGCAGTGCTACCGGACAGAACAATGAGCAGTTCTTC.